This T cell receptor beta chain was observed in a study of siplizumab effects on memory and regulatory T cells. To note about this clone: The antigen is undetermined.

CDR1 and CDR2 from the germline V gene are SNHLY and FYNNEI. V lost 5 bases, J lost 4 bases, and 7 bases stayed unmatched. This CDR3 spans 14 amino acids. Produced via immunoSEQ multiplex PCR; TCRdb's table is partial and in-frame only. Of about 100,000 clones listed, 90% to 95% are singletons. Study-level findings and limits: In siplizumab cultures, the suppressive function of proliferating Tregs remained unconfirmed.

Input material: Tregs sorted from blood. The rearrangement joins TRBV2 to TRBJ1-2; TRBD1 aligns across 7 bases. This receptor was obtained from a human donor in good health. The CDR3 DNA reads TGTGCCAGCAGTCCCCAGGGGGACCTCTATGGCTACACCTTC. Residues: CASSPQGDLYGYTF.